The rows below give T cell receptor beta chains drawn from one sample of a study of shared T cell receptors in the human thymus. Measured with immunoSEQ multiplex PCR; TCRdb has only the in-frame clones, and not every one. This sample has hundreds of thousands of clones, with around 82% found just once. This sample was shared with a second study, whose subject was human thymus T cells.

The sequenced sample was thymocytes. These receptors were collected from a boy under two years old with a congenital heart defect. CDR3s include the opening cysteine and the closing phenylalanine or tryptophan. D genes are given only for firm matches. Clone size appears in some rows only: once, few, many, or a class for an expanded clone.

clone_size j_call d_call v_call cdr3_aa cdr3_nt
few TRBJ2-3 - TRBV6-5 CASSTGLVSTDTQYF TGTGCCAGCAGTACCGGACTGGTTAGCACAGATACGCAGTATTTT
- TRBJ1-1 - TRBV7-6 CASMDFREAFF TGTGCCAGCATGGACTTCCGTGAAGCTTTCTTT
- TRBJ2-7 - TRBV27 CASSLRPPGADEQYF TGTGCCAGCAGTTTAAGACCCCCCGGCGCGGACGAGCAGTACTTC
few TRBJ2-5 TRBD2 TRBV27 CASSRRGLADLRETQYF TGTGCCAGCAGTCGGCGGGGACTAGCGGACCTTCGGGAGACCCAGTACTTC
once TRBJ2-3 - TRBV2 CASSLANTYTDTQYF TGTGCCAGCAGCTTAGCGAACACATACACAGATACGCAGTATTTT
- TRBJ2-5 TRBD2 TRBV11-3 CASSLREFGGGPGKTQYF TGTGCCAGCAGCTTAAGGGAATTTGGGGGAGGGCCCGGGAAGACCCAGTACTTC
- TRBJ1-5 - TRBV25-1 CASSAGTYYHNQPQHF TGTGCCAGCAGTGCCGGGACATACTACCACAATCAGCCCCAGCATTTT
- TRBJ2-2 TRBD2 TRBV15 CATSTTAGGPGGELFF TGTGCCACCAGCACTACAGCGGGAGGGCCTGGCGGGGAGCTGTTTTTT
few TRBJ1-1 TRBD1 TRBV10-3 CAIGGQGENTEAFF TGTGCCATCGGAGGACAGGGGGAAAACACTGAAGCTTTCTTT
- TRBJ2-1 TRBD1 TRBV28 CASSLRGDRGPYNEQFF TGTGCCAGCAGTTTGCGCGGGGACAGGGGCCCCTACAATGAGCAGTTCTTC
few TRBJ2-2 - TRBV7-9 CASSRGDRPNTGELFF TGTGCCAGCAGCCGGGGGGACAGGCCGAACACCGGGGAGCTGTTTTTT
- TRBJ2-5 - TRBV11-1 CASSLVSGGVETQYF TGTGCCAGCAGCTTGGTTAGCGGAGGGGTGGAGACCCAGTACTTC
- TRBJ2-7 TRBD2 TRBV27 CASSLGRTSVNHSYEQYF TGTGCCAGCAGTTTGGGGCGGACTAGCGTAAATCACTCCTACGAGCAGTACTTC
once TRBJ2-2 TRBD2 TRBV9 CASSVGAGADTGELFF TGTGCCAGCAGCGTAGGAGCGGGGGCGGACACCGGGGAGCTGTTTTTT
- TRBJ1-5 - TRBV6-5 CASSARGVFSLAQHF TGTGCCAGCAGCGCCCGGGGGGTTTTCTCCCTAGCCCAGCATTTT
- TRBJ1-1 - TRBV14 CASSQGGGMNTEAFF TGTGCCAGCAGCCAAGGGGGGGGGATGAACACTGAAGCTTTCTTT
few TRBJ2-7 TRBD1 TRBV5-6 CASSLSGTGGSYEQYF TGTGCCAGCAGCTTGTCCGGGACAGGGGGCTCCTACGAGCAGTACTTC
- TRBJ2-5 TRBD2 TRBV27 CASSSTGTSGSIETQYF TGTGCCAGCAGCTCTACCGGGACTAGCGGGAGTATAGAGACCCAGTACTTC
- TRBJ2-7 TRBD2 TRBV30 CAWSKASGSREQYF TGTGCCTGGAGTAAAGCTAGCGGGAGTCGGGAGCAGTACTTC
- TRBJ2-2 - TRBV4-2 CASSQDPPPGHKNTGELFF TGTGCCAGCAGCCAAGATCCACCCCCGGGACACAAGAACACCGGGGAGCTGTTTTTT
- TRBJ2-2 - TRBV5-4 CASRPGKNTGELFF TGTGCCAGCCGACCGGGAAAGAACACCGGGGAGCTGTTTTTT
few TRBJ2-1 - TRBV19 CASRRGPYNEQFF TGTGCCAGTAGGCGGGGGCCCTACAATGAGCAGTTCTTC
- TRBJ2-5 - TRBV7-2 CASSLTETQYF TGTGCCAGCAGCTTAACTGAGACCCAGTACTTC
- TRBJ2-7 TRBD2 TRBV4-2 CASSQEGGGGFLGSYEQYF TGTGCCAGCAGCCAAGAGGGCGGGGGGGGGTTCTTAGGGTCCTACGAGCAGTACTTC
- TRBJ2-2 - TRBV28 CASSLRLARTGELFF TGTGCCAGCAGTTTACGCCTAGCCCGCACCGGGGAGCTGTTTTTT
- TRBJ2-1 TRBD2 TRBV27 CASKRTSGSEQFF TGTGCCAGCAAGCGGACTAGCGGGAGTGAGCAGTTCTTC
- TRBJ1-3 - TRBV7-2 CASSPAIYPSSGNTIYF TGTGCCAGCAGCCCAGCGATCTATCCTTCCTCTGGAAACACCATATATTTT
- TRBJ2-7 - TRBV4-2 CASSQGELPSGREQYF TGTGCCAGCAGCCAAGGAGAGCTACCTTCGGGGAGGGAGCAGTACTTC
- TRBJ2-2 - TRBV9 CASSVVGENTGELFF TGTGCCAGCAGCGTAGTCGGGGAGAACACCGGGGAGCTGTTTTTT
- TRBJ2-7 TRBD2 TRBV4-3 CASSQEPPPLAGASYEQYF TGCGCCAGCAGCCAAGAGCCTCCACCACTAGCGGGAGCCTCCTACGAGCAGTACTTC
- TRBJ2-2 TRBD1 TRBV12-5 CASGLVQPGQGPGELFF TGTGCTAGTGGTTTGGTACAGCCGGGACAGGGTCCCGGGGAGCTGTTTTTT
once TRBJ2-1 TRBD1 TRBV12-5 CASGARRQGARNEQFF TGTGCTAGTGGCGCGAGAAGGCAGGGGGCTCGGAATGAGCAGTTCTTC
- TRBJ1-1 - TRBV19 CFSWEGVDCSTEAFF TGTTTCTCTTGGGAGGGGGTCGATTGCAGCACTGAAGCTTTCTTT
- TRBJ2-7 - TRBV11-3 CASSLSSRYEQYF TGTGCCAGCAGCTTAAGTAGCCGATACGAGCAGTACTTC
few TRBJ1-3 TRBD1 TRBV19 CASSVPRDRGSSGNTIYF TGTGCCAGTAGTGTGCCCCGGGACAGGGGTTCATCTGGAAACACCATATATTTT
- TRBJ1-5 - TRBV30 CAWSVPGGNQPQHF TGTGCCTGGAGTGTCCCAGGGGGCAATCAGCCCCAGCATTTT
- TRBJ2-7 TRBD2 TRBV19 CASSMVYWTSGNEQYF TGTGCCAGTAGTATGGTCTATTGGACTAGCGGGAACGAGCAGTACTTC
- TRBJ2-7 TRBD2 TRBV5-1 CASSLSIAGAWYEQYF TGCGCCAGCAGCTTGTCCATAGCGGGAGCTTGGTACGAGCAGTACTTC
- TRBJ1-2 TRBD1 TRBV28 CASSLGQGHTKWGVFGYTF TGTGCCAGCAGTTTGGGACAGGGCCACACCAAGTGGGGGGTATTCGGCTACACCTTC
- TRBJ2-1 TRBD2 TRBV15 CATSEEVLGWAGGNNEQFF TGTGCCACCAGCGAGGAGGTACTTGGGTGGGCGGGAGGAAACAATGAGCAGTTCTTC
- TRBJ2-7 - TRBV28 CASPVASGDEQYF TGTGCCAGCCCAGTAGCTTCCGGGGACGAGCAGTACTTC
- TRBJ2-3 TRBD2 TRBV7-9 CASSLVSLAGGPDTQYF TGTGCCAGCAGCTTAGTCTCCCTAGCGGGAGGGCCAGATACGCAGTATTTT
- TRBJ2-5 - TRBV29-1 CSVAERQETQYF TGCAGCGTAGCGGAAAGACAAGAGACCCAGTACTTC
- TRBJ1-1 TRBD1 TRBV7-9 CASSPGQGATEAFF TGTGCCAGCAGCCCGGGACAGGGGGCTACTGAAGCTTTCTTT
- TRBJ2-5 - TRBV5-1 CASSVFSREKETQYF TGCGCCAGCAGCGTTTTTTCCCGGGAGAAAGAGACCCAGTACTTC
- TRBJ1-5 TRBD1 TRBV10-3 CAISESSGQGRISNQPQHF TGTGCCATCAGTGAGTCGTCGGGACAGGGTAGAATTAGCAATCAGCCCCAGCATTTT
few TRBJ2-7 TRBD2 TRBV11-2 CASSLVVRGVEQYF TGTGCCAGCAGCTTAGTGGTCCGGGGGGTCGAGCAGTACTTC